The 19 T cell receptor beta chains listed next were all sequenced from one sample in a study of cytomegalovirus exposure and HLA in healthy donors (dated by TCRdb to the late 2010s). Library preparation employed the immunoSEQ multiplex PCR assay. Entries here come from immuneACCESS through TCRdb and include only in-frame sequences with V and J called. Some clones fail to appear in such tables; in the studies checked, an unresolved V gene covers under half of the shortfall, and the cause of the remainder is unknown. For this sample the table gives some 150,000 clones, of which roughly nine tenths were detected only once. The top ten clones comprise 3% to 3.5% of the sample. Sequenced material: PBMCs. The source of these receptors is a woman aged 18-29 years in good health and CMV-seropositive.

This chain uses TRBV12-5 with TRBJ2-1; 8 positions match TRBD2. This CDR3 has 15 residues. Per germline, CDR1 LGHNT and CDR2 FRNRAP. V dropped 0 bases and J dropped 8; count of bases not matched to a gene: 6. The chain's CDR3 is CASGLVRGGGDEQFF. The CDR3, as DNA: TGTGCTAGTGGTTTGGTACGGGGGGGTGGCGATGAGCAGTTCTTC.

J is TRBJ2-7 and V is TRBV5-1; D remains ambiguous. This CDR3 is 13 amino acids long. In germline, CDR1 is SGHRS, CDR2 YFSETQ. Trimming removed 0 bases from V and 3 bases from J, with 7 bases in between. For the CDR3, the DNA is TGCGCCAGCAGCTTGGACGGTTACTACGAGCAGTACTTC. Amino acid sequence: CASSLDGYYEQYF.

The chain recombines TRBV11-3 with TRBJ2-2, with 10 bases matching TRBD2. Germline loops: CDR1 SGHNT, CDR2 YENEEA. V trimming: 2 bases; J trimming: 6 bases; junction bases outside the gene matches: 3. CDR3 length equals 15 residues. CDR3: CASSLKLAGPGELFF. The CDR3, as DNA: TGTGCCAGCAGCTTAAAACTAGCGGGACCCGGGGAGCTGTTTTTT.

This clone is a singleton in its sample. This sequence joins TRBV7-8 and TRBJ1-2, with 10 bases matching TRBD1. CDR1 and CDR2 (germline): SGHVS, FQNEAQ. The CDR3 runs 15 residues. Trimming removed 3 bases from V and 7 bases from J; junction bases left unmatched: 8. The CDR3 coding sequence is TGTGCCAGCAGCTTGTTGGGACAGGGGCTCGGTGGCTACACCTTC. It translates to CASSLLGQGLGGYTF.

The chain is built from TRBV5-1 and TRBJ2-7; TRBD1 matches at 10 bases. V dropped 3 bases and J dropped 1; count of bases not matched to a gene: 1. Germline V gene lookup returns CDR1 SGHRS and CDR2 YFSETQ. The length of the CDR3 is 14 residues. CDR3 sequence: CASSWDRGSYEQYF. For the CDR3, the DNA is TGCGCCAGCAGCTGGGACAGGGGTTCCTACGAGCAGTACTTC.

The sample holds a few counts of this clone. The chain is built from TRBV5-4 and TRBJ1-5; TRBD1 is a possible D gene (5 bases). Trimming shortened V by 4 bases and J by 7 bases, and 12 bases separated the two germline ends. The CDR3 consists of 13 residues. Germline-derived CDR1 and CDR2 are SGHNT and YYREEE (reference sequence). CDR3 in amino acids: CASSDSGGQPQHF. In DNA form, the CDR3 reads TGTGCCAGCAGCGATTCCGGGGGACAGCCCCAGCATTTT.

This chain joins TRBV2 and TRBJ1-4; 10 nucleotides agree with TRBD1. V gave up 1 base and J gave up 4 bases; unmatched junction bases: 0. Germline V gene lookup returns CDR1 SNHLY and CDR2 FYNNEI. This CDR3 is built from 15 residues. CDR3 nucleotides: TGTGCCAGCAGTGAAGGGGACAGGGGTAATGAAAAACTGTTTTTT. Translating it yields CASSEGDRGNEKLFF.

This sequence joins TRBV28 and TRBJ2-3; no reliable D call. V dropped 5 bases and J dropped 4 bases, with 7 bases sitting between them. Germline V gene data show CDR1 as MDHEN and CDR2 as SYDVKM. CDR3 size: 12 residues. Here the CDR3 reads CASSDFPDTQYF. CDR3 bases: TGTGCCAGCAGTGACTTCCCAGATACGCAGTATTTT.

The rearrangement links TRBV6-6 to TRBJ2-1; D remains unclear. The CDR3 is made up of 13 amino acids. V was trimmed by 2 bases and J by 7 bases, leaving 9 bases between them. In germline, CDR1 is MNHNY, CDR2 SVGAGI (reference sequence). CDR3 in DNA: TGTGCCAGCAGTTACGTCGGCGGAAATGAGCAGTTCTTC. Protein: CASSYVGGNEQFF.

This sequence joins TRBV11-3 and TRBJ2-2; tentatively, D is TRBD2 (6 bases). Per the germline V gene, CDR1 is SGHNT and CDR2 is YENEEA. There are 18 residues in the CDR3. V was cut by 2 bases and J by 4 bases, with 20 bases left in between. CDR3 nucleotide sequence: TGTGCCAGCAGCTTATACGGGGTAGGAGGGCCGACCACCGGGGAGCTGTTTTTT. Amino acid sequence: CASSLYGVGGPTTGELFF.

The rearrangement links TRBV30 to TRBJ2-7; a possible D gene is TRBD2 (6 bases). The CDR3 sequence is 14 residues long. Per the germline V gene, CDR1 is GTSNPN and CDR2 is SVGIG (reference sequence). V was shortened by 0 bases and J by 3 bases, with 12 bases between the two germline ends. The CDR3: CAWSVVTSYYEQYF. CDR3 nucleotide sequence: TGTGCCTGGAGTGTAGTTACTAGCTACTACGAGCAGTACTTC.

This rearrangement joins TRBV7-9 to TRBJ2-5; D not certain. Trimming took 2 bases from V and 2 from J, leaving 9 bases between them. The CDR3 contains 14 residues. The V gene's germline CDR1 is SEHNR and CDR2 FQNEAQ (reference sequence). CDR3 sequence (DNA): TGTGCCAGCAGCTTAATCAGGCAGCAAGAGACCCAGTACTTC. Its protein product is CASSLIRQQETQYF.

Written as DNA, the CDR3 is TGTGCCAGTAGTATAGGTGTGTGGGACTATAGCAATCAGCCCCAGCATTTT. Residues: CASSIGVWDYSNQPQHF. The chain couples TRBV19 to TRBJ1-5; weak D call: TRBD1 (5 bases). Deletions cut 1 base from V and 0 bases from J, with 13 bases between. There are 17 residues in the CDR3. CDR1 and CDR2 (germline): LNHDA, SQIVND (reference sequence).

This clone was picked up a small number of times. The gene calls are TRBV19 and TRBJ1-2, with TRBD1 matching over 7 bases. Trimming at V came to 6 bases and at J to 6 bases, leaving 4 bases not matched to a gene. The CDR3 has 12 residues. CDR1 and CDR2 from the germline V gene are LNHDA and SQIVND (reference sequence). Here the CDR3 reads CASSDRENGYTF. In DNA, the CDR3 is TGTGCCAGTAGCGACAGGGAGAATGGCTACACCTTC. Together with reference TRBV19 and TRBJ1-2, the CDR3 gives the full variable domain: DGGITQSPKYLFRKEGQNVTLSCEQNLNHDAMYWYRQDPGQGLRLIYYSQIVNDFQKGDIAEGYSVSREKKESFPLTVTSAQKNPTAFYLCASSDRENGYTFGSGTRLTVV.

The chain joins TRBV28 to TRBJ2-1; 8 positions agree with TRBD1. Germline CDR1 is MDHEN and CDR2 is SYDVKM. V shed 5 bases and J 0 bases; nucleotides not matched to a gene: 3. The CDR3 spans 15 residues. The CDR3 region is CASSRDRSSYNEQFF. The CDR3 region has the DNA TGTGCCAGCAGTCGGGACAGGAGCTCCTACAATGAGCAGTTCTTC.

This rearrangement joins TRBV7-9 to TRBJ1-2; D is perhaps TRBD1 (5 bases). This CDR3 region has 13 residues. CDR1 and CDR2 (germline): SEHNR, FQNEAQ (reference sequence). Trimming took off 5 bases at V and 7 bases at J, with 14 bases between the two ends. CDR3 residues: CASSLGQGGGYTF. In DNA, the CDR3 is TGTGCCAGCAGCCTGGGTCAGGGAGGTGGCTACACCTTC.

The chain joins TRBV5-1 to TRBJ2-7; 11 nucleotides line up with TRBD2. Germline V gene sequence: CDR1 SGHRS, CDR2 YFSETQ. This CDR3 has 14 amino acids. J gave up 7 bases and V 8 bases, and 11 bases lay outside the gene matches. The CDR3 region is CASNQGTSGVEQYF. CDR3 nucleotide sequence: TGCGCCAGTAATCAGGGGACTAGCGGTGTGGAGCAGTACTTC. Using reference TRBV5-1 and TRBJ2-7 for the parts outside the CDR3, the full variable domain is KAGVTQTPRYLIKTRGQQVTLSCSPISGHRSVSWYQQTPGQGLQFLFEYFSETQRNKGNFPGRFSGRQFSNSRSEMNVSTLELGDSALYLCASNQGTSGVEQYFGPGTRLTVT.

The table lists this clone with a count of one. The CDR3: CASSLAQGAAVNTEAFF. The CDR3 bases are TGTGCCAGCAGCTTAGCGCAGGGTGCGGCGGTGAACACTGAAGCTTTCTTT. This chain uses TRBV7-6 with TRBJ1-1; maybe TRBD1 (5 bases). The V end lost 0 bases, the J end lost 0 bases, and 14 bases lay between the germline ends. Germline values: CDR1 SGHVS, CDR2 FNYEAQ. This CDR3 comprises 17 residues.

The rearrangement uses TRBV4-1 and TRBJ1-4; 9 bases fit TRBD1. V dropped 5 bases and J dropped 7; count of bases not matched to a gene: 5. Germline V gene data show CDR1 as MGHRA and CDR2 as YSYEKL. The CDR3 covers 14 residues. The CDR3 sequence is CASSVQGAGEKLFF. In DNA, the CDR3 is TGCGCCAGCAGCGTACAGGGGGCGGGTGAAAAACTGTTTTTT.